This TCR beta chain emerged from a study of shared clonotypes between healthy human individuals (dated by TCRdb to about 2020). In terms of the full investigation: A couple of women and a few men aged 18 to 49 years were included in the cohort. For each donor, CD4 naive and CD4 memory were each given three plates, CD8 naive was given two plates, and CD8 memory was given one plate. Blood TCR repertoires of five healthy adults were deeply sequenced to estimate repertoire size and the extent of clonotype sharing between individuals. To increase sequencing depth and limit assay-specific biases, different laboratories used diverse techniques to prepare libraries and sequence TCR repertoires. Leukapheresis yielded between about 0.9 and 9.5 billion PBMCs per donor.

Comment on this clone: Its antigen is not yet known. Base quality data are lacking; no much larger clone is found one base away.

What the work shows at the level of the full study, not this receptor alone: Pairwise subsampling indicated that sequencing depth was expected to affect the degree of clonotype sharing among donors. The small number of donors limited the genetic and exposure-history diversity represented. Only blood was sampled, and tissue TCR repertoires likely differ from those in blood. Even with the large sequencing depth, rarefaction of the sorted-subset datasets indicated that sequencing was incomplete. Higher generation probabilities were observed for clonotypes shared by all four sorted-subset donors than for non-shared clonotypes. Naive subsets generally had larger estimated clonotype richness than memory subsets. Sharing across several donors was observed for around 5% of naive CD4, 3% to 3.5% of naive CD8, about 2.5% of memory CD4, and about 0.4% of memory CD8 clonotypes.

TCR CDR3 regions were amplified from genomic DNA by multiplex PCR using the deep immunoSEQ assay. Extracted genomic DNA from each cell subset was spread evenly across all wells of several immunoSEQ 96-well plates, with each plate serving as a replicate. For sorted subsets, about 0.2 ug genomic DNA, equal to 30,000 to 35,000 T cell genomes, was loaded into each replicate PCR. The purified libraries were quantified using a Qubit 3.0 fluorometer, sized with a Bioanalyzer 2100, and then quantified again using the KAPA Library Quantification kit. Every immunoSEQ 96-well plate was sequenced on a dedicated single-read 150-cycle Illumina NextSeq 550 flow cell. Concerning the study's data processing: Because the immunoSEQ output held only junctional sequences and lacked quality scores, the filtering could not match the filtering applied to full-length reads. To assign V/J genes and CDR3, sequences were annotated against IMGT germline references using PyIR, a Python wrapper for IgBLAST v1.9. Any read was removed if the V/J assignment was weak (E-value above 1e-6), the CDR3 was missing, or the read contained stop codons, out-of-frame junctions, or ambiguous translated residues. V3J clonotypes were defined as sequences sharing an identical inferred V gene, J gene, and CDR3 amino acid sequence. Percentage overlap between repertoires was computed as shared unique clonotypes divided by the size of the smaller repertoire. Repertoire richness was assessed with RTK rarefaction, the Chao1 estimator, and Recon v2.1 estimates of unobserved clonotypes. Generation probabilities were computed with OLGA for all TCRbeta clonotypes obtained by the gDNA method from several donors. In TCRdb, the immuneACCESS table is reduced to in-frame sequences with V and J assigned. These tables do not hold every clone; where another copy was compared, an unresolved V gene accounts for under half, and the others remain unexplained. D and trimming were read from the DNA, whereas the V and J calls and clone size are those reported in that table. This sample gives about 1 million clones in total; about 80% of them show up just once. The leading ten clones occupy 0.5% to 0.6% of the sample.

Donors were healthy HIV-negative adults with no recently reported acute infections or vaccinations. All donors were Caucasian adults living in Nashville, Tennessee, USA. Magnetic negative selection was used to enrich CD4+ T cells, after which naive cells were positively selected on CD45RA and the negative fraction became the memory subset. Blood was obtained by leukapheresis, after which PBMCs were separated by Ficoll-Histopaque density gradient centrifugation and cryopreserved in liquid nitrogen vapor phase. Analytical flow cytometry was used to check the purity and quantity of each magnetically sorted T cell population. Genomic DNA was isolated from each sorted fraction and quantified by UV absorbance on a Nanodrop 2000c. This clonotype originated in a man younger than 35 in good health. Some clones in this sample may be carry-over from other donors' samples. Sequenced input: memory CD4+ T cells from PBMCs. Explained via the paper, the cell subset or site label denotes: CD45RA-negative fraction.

The sequenced DNA: TGCGCCAGCAGTCAAATGATTACAGGGACCAATGAGCAGTTCTTC. It translates as CASSQMITGTNEQFF. This chain is built from TRBV5-1 and TRBJ2-1; the D segment could be TRBD1, given 6 matching bases. Reading from cysteine to phenylalanine, the CDR3 counts 15 amino acids. Kept here is only the CDR3 DNA, which spans 45 bases and is read in frame from base 1. Sequences SGHRS (CDR1) and YFSETQ (CDR2) are obtained from the germline V gene. Between the V and J ends, shortened by 5 bases and 6 bases respectively, the junction contains 18 bases.